These 28 T cell receptor beta chains came from one sample sequenced in a study of cytomegalovirus exposure and HLA in healthy donors. Assay: immunoSEQ multiplex PCR; the TCRdb copy retains only in-frame clones and omits some. In the table there are more than 90,000 clones, 86% of which are singletons. The sample consisted of PBMCs. The receptors originated from a man aged 18 to 30 in good health and CMV-seronegative.

The chain has TRBV27 and TRBJ2-1; 13 bases are shared with TRBD2. Germline V gene data show CDR1 as MNHEY and CDR2 as SMNVEV (reference sequence). Unmatched junction bases numbered 7, after V lost 5 bases and J lost 6 bases. The CDR3 loop spans 16 amino acids. The CDR3 DNA reads as TGTGCCAGCAGTCCTACTAGCGGGGGGGCGGGCAATGAGCAGTTCTTC. It yields the protein CASSPTSGGAGNEQFF.

V is TRBV6-6 and J is TRBJ2-5; tentatively, D is TRBD2 (6 bases). This CDR3 spans 13 amino acids. Trimming pared 8 bases from V and 1 base from J, leaving 11 bases between. CDR1 and CDR2 (germline): MNHNY, SVGAGI (reference sequence). The CDR3 is CASGHGGQETQYF. CDR3 DNA: TGTGCCAGCGGGCACGGGGGCCAAGAGACCCAGTACTTC.

This chain connects TRBV10-3 to TRBJ2-7; D remains unclear. This CDR3 comprises 12 residues. The V end lost 4 bases, the J end lost 3 bases, and 7 bases lay between the germline ends. The germline V gene has CDR1 ENHRY and CDR2 SYGVKD. The CDR3 DNA sequence: TGTGCCATCAGTGGCAGTATCTACGAGCAGTACTTC. Amino acids: CAISGSIYEQYF.

This rearrangement joins TRBV9 to TRBJ1-2; a weak D match, TRBD1 (5 bases). Looked up from germline, CDR1 is SGDLS and CDR2 is YYNGEE. V lost 0 bases to trimming and J lost 7 bases, with 13 bases between them. The CDR3 has 14 residues. The CDR3 bases are TGTGCCAGCAGCGTAGATGTCAGGGAAGGTGGCTACACCTTC. It codes for CASSVDVREGGYTF.

The chain has TRBV5-1 and TRBJ2-3; TRBD2 matches at 13 bases. This CDR3 is built from 17 residues. J was trimmed by 5 bases and V by 4 bases; bases with no gene match: 10. Germline V gene data show CDR1 as SGHRS and CDR2 as YFSETQ. Written as DNA, the CDR3 is TGCGCCAGCAGCCTAGGGACTAGCGGGACCATGGGAGATACGCAGTATTTT. Translation: CASSLGTSGTMGDTQYF.

The chain combines TRBV5-1 with TRBJ2-7; TRBD2 agrees at 11 bases. J was trimmed by 4 bases and V by 3 bases; bases with no gene match: 12. Germline V gives CDR1 SGHRS, CDR2 YFSETQ. The CDR3 runs to 17 residues. The CDR3 region has the DNA TGCGCCAGCAGCTATCAGACTAGCGGGACCTCTAAGTACGAGCAGTACTTC. It yields the protein CASSYQTSGTSKYEQYF.

The genes are TRBV5-4 and TRBJ2-7, with TRBD1 matching over 8 bases. Trimming took 0 bases from V and 2 from J; bases not matched to a gene: 4. CDR3 length: 15 amino acids. Germline assignment: CDR1 SGHNT and CDR2 YYREEE (reference sequence). CDR3 DNA sequence: TGTGCCAGCAGCTTGGGGTCAGGGGGCACCTACGAGCAGTACTTC. Translating it yields CASSLGSGGTYEQYF.

In this sample, this clone turned up once. The CDR3 bases are TGTGCCTGGAGTGTCGGCAGGTCCTACGAGCAGTACTTC. Translated, it gives CAWSVGRSYEQYF. This rearrangement joins TRBV30 to TRBJ2-7; D not certain. The CDR3 runs 13 residues. CDR1 and CDR2 from the germline V gene are GTSNPN and SVGIG (reference sequence). Trimming took off 0 bases at V and 1 base at J, with 7 bases between the two ends.

This chain uses TRBV10-3 with TRBJ2-3, with 11 bases that match TRBD2. Germline V CDR1 and CDR2: ENHRY, SYGVKD. The CDR3 length is 17 residues. Germline trimming cut 4 bases from V and 2 bases from J; bases unmatched to any gene: 8. The CDR3, as DNA: TGTGCCATCAGTGTTGGCCTAGCGGGGGGTATCACAGATACGCAGTATTTT. It specifies CAISVGLAGGITDTQYF.

The V and J genes are TRBV7-2 and TRBJ2-7; 13 positions agree with TRBD2. Germline CDR1 SGHTA, CDR2 FQGNSA. V was pared by 4 bases and J by 0 bases, with 9 bases of the junction left unmatched. This CDR3 is built from 18 residues. The CDR3 region is CASSYTGTSGVSSYEQYF. The CDR3 nucleotides are TGTGCCAGCAGCTATACCGGGACTAGCGGGGTAAGCTCCTACGAGCAGTACTTC.

This clone was counted once. The J gene is TRBJ2-2, the V gene TRBV27, with 10 bases that match TRBD2. The CDR3 is 14 amino acids. CDR1 and CDR2 from the germline V gene are MNHEY and SMNVEV (reference sequence). The junction had 3 bases not matched to a gene; V was cut back by 5 bases and J by 6 bases. CDR3 bases: TGTGCCAGCAGTCCTCTAGCGGGAGCCGGGGAGCTGTTTTTT. It translates to CASSPLAGAGELFF.

The V call is TRBV19, the J call TRBJ2-1; TRBD2 matches at 10 bases. Germline-derived CDR1 and CDR2 are LNHDA and SQIVND (reference sequence). Losses at the gene ends were 5 bases for V and 0 bases for J; bases not matched to a gene: 4. The CDR3 has 16 amino acids. The CDR3: CASSLASGSSYNEQFF. In DNA form, the CDR3 reads TGTGCCAGTAGTTTGGCTAGCGGGAGCTCCTACAATGAGCAGTTCTTC. Using reference TRBV19 and TRBJ2-1 for the parts outside the CDR3, the full variable domain is DGGITQSPKYLFRKEGQNVTLSCEQNLNHDAMYWYRQDPGQGLRLIYYSQIVNDFQKGDIAEGYSVSREKKESFPLTVTSAQKNPTAFYLCASSLASGSSYNEQFFGPGTRLTVL.

The CDR3 spells CASSWRQGLNTEAFF. The CDR3 DNA reads TGTGCCAGCAGTTGGAGACAGGGTTTGAACACTGAAGCTTTCTTT. The J gene is TRBJ1-1, the V gene TRBV27; the match to TRBD1 covers 7 bases. Per germline, CDR1 MNHEY and CDR2 SMNVEV (reference sequence). The CDR3 runs to 15 residues. Trimming removed 4 bases from V and 0 bases from J; junction bases left unmatched: 5.

The chain links TRBV5-6 to TRBJ1-4; D may be TRBD1 (6 bases). The length of the CDR3 is 13 residues. Trimming cost V 3 bases and J 8 bases, with 11 bases left between them. Germline V gene sequence: CDR1 SGHDT, CDR2 YYEEEE. The CDR3 sequence: CASSYTGREKLFF. CDR3 DNA sequence: TGTGCCAGCAGCTATACAGGGCGAGAAAAACTGTTTTTT.

The gene calls are TRBV7-2 and TRBJ1-5; D unresolved. Germline lookup yields CDR1 SGHTA and CDR2 FQGNSA. CDR3 length equals 14 residues. V lost 1 base and J 4 bases, leaving 8 bases between the germline ends. The CDR3, as DNA: TGTGCCAGCAGCTTAGTAGGCAGGAATCAGCCCCAGCATTTT. Protein: CASSLVGRNQPQHF.

This clone has a single count. The rearrangement uses TRBV19 and TRBJ1-2; D remains unclear. The V and J ends lost 5 bases and 0 bases respectively, with 10 bases between them. The CDR3 totals 14 residues. Germline lookup yields CDR1 LNHDA and CDR2 SQIVND (reference sequence). The CDR3: CASSERPTNYGYTF. The CDR3 nucleotides read TGTGCCAGTAGTGAGAGGCCGACTAACTATGGCTACACCTTC. The full variable domain, rest sourced from reference TRBV19 and TRBJ1-2, is DGGITQSPKYLFRKEGQNVTLSCEQNLNHDAMYWYRQDPGQGLRLIYYSQIVNDFQKGDIAEGYSVSREKKESFPLTVTSAQKNPTAFYLCASSERPTNYGYTFGSGTRLTVV.

This clone was detected a few times. V and J are TRBV6-5 and TRBJ1-1; 7 nucleotides align to TRBD1. Germline V gives CDR1 MNHEY, CDR2 SVGAGI. V was clipped by 6 bases and J by 4 bases; unmatched bases: 5. The CDR3 totals 13 residues. In DNA form, the CDR3 reads TGTGCCAGCAGGGAGACAGGGCCCACTGAAGCTTTCTTT. Translation gives CASRETGPTEAFF.

The chain's CDR3 is CASSPVRGNTIYF. The CDR3 nucleotides are TGTGCCAGCTCACCAGTCCGGGGAAACACCATATATTTT. J is TRBJ1-3 and V is TRBV18; D is unclear. The V gene's germline CDR1 is KGHSH and CDR2 LQKENI. Trimming took off 2 bases at V and 4 bases at J, with 6 bases between the two ends. The CDR3 runs to 13 residues.

The rearrangement joins TRBV4-2 to TRBJ1-4; D is unclear. CDR3 length equals 14 residues. The germline V and J ends were trimmed by 4 bases and 8 bases, with 14 bases remaining between them. Germline lookup yields CDR1 LGHNA and CDR2 YNFKEQ. The CDR3 DNA reads TGTGCCAGCAGCCGGGAGGGAGGAGACGAAAAACTGTTTTTT. Its translation is CASSREGGDEKLFF.

V and J are TRBV27 and TRBJ1-1, with TRBD1 matching over 9 bases. CDR1 and CDR2 (germline): MNHEY, SMNVEV (reference sequence). Trimming at V came to 1 base and at J to 4 bases, leaving 7 bases not matched to a gene. This CDR3 is 16 amino acids long. The CDR3, as DNA: TGTGCCAGCAGTTTATGGGCCACAGGGGGCCTCACTGAAGCTTTCTTT. This codes for CASSLWATGGLTEAFF.

The V and J genes are TRBV6-4 and TRBJ1-1; D remains ambiguous. In germline, CDR1 is MRHNA, CDR2 SNTAGT. CDR3 length equals 13 residues. Trimming removed 4 bases at V and 3 bases at J, with 9 bases between. CDR3 protein: CASSVKGDTEAFF. DNA for the CDR3: TGTGCCAGCAGTGTGAAGGGAGACACTGAAGCTTTCTTT.

V gene TRBV6-5 combines with J gene TRBJ2-7; 7 bases align to TRBD1. V gave up 2 bases and J gave up 6 bases; unmatched junction bases: 10. This CDR3 spans 15 amino acids. The germline V gene encodes CDR1 MNHEY and CDR2 SVGAGI. The CDR3 DNA reads as TGTGCCAGCAGTTACGGAACCAGGACAGGTGCCGAGCAGTACTTC. Protein: CASSYGTRTGAEQYF.

The V call is TRBV7-9, the J call TRBJ1-2; D gene ambiguous. Trimming pared 1 base from V and 6 bases from J, leaving 12 bases between. Germline loops: CDR1 SEHNR, CDR2 FQNEAQ (reference sequence). The CDR3 runs to 14 residues. CDR3 bases: TGTGCCAGCAGCTTAGTGGTCCCGGGAAATGGCTACACCTTC. Translation gives CASSLVVPGNGYTF.

This clone has a single count. J is TRBJ2-1 and V is TRBV7-2, with TRBD1 matching over 9 bases. The CDR3 consists of 17 residues. Trimming cost V 5 bases and J 4 bases; bases outside gene matches: 12. CDR1 is SGHTA and CDR2 is FQGNSA in the germline V gene. CDR3 bases: TGTGCCAGCAGCCCCCTTGGTTTGGGACAGGGATACAATGAGCAGTTCTTC. This encodes CASSPLGLGQGYNEQFF.

The chain joins TRBV19 to TRBJ1-5; D unresolved. The germline V gene encodes CDR1 LNHDA and CDR2 SQIVND (reference sequence). Trimming pared 6 bases from V and 6 bases from J, leaving 12 bases between. The length of the CDR3 is 13 residues. CDR3 DNA: TGTGCCAGTAGAATAAATACAGTTCAGCCCCAGCATTTT. It yields the protein CASRINTVQPQHF. Supplemented by reference TRBV19 and TRBJ1-5, the full variable domain reads DGGITQSPKYLFRKEGQNVTLSCEQNLNHDAMYWYRQDPGQGLRLIYYSQIVNDFQKGDIAEGYSVSREKKESFPLTVTSAQKNPTAFYLCASRINTVQPQHFGDGTRLSIL.

V and J are TRBV28 and TRBJ2-7, with D perhaps matching TRBD2 (5 bases). The V end lost 1 base, the J end lost 6 bases, and 7 bases lay between the germline ends. The CDR3 runs 12 residues. The V gene's germline CDR1 is MDHEN and CDR2 SYDVKM. CDR3 sequence (DNA): TGTGCCAGCAGTTTATATGGAGGCGAGCAGTACTTC. Its translation: CASSLYGGEQYF.

The rearrangement uses TRBV6-6 and TRBJ2-5; D possibly corresponds to TRBD1 (7 bases). Germline loops: CDR1 MNHNY, CDR2 SVGAGI (reference sequence). This CDR3 spans 16 amino acids. Deletions cut 6 bases from V and 0 bases from J, with 17 bases between. CDR3 protein: CASRQGPRGDQETQYF. The CDR3 nucleotides read TGTGCCAGCAGACAAGGGCCCAGGGGGGACCAAGAGACCCAGTACTTC.

This chain uses TRBV7-6 with TRBJ2-2; no definite D call. The CDR3 is 14 residues long. The germline V and J ends were trimmed by 4 bases and 4 bases, with 10 bases remaining between them. CDR1 is SGHVS and CDR2 is FNYEAQ in the germline V gene. CDR3 loop: CASSSSFSTGELFF. The CDR3 bases are TGTGCCAGCAGCTCCTCGTTCTCCACCGGGGAGCTGTTTTTT.